These T cell receptor beta chains were read from a single sample in a study of T cells in Graves' hyperthyroidism and ophthalmopathy. TCRdb reprocessed the multiplex PCR reads via MiXCR and lists one record per CDR3 protein. Of around 520,000 distinct CDR3 sequences detected, around 24% appear once; the ten largest clones hold over 9%. The sequenced material came from blood. Source of these receptors: a woman in her 30s with Graves' ophthalmopathy. Each CDR3 is given with its conserved first and last residue. The D gene is left open where the match is weak. Only part of the rows carry a size: once, few, many, or a class if the clone is expanded.

size: few
J: TRBJ1-2
V: TRBV7-3
D: -
DNA: TGTGCCAGCAGCCCTCCCCGGCACATCTCCCATTATGGCTACACCTTC
CDR3: CASSPPRHISHYGYTF

size: -
J: TRBJ2-7
V: TRBV30
D: TRBD1
DNA: TGTGCCTGGAGTAGAATAGACAGGGAGTCGGCCGAGCAGTACTTC
CDR3: CAWSRIDRESAEQYF

size: many
J: TRBJ1-6
V: TRBV6-2/TRBV6-3
D: -
DNA: TGTGCCAGCAGTTACTCCGCGTGGCGTATTCCAGTTTCACCCCTCCACTTT
CDR3: CASSYSAWRIPVSPLHF

size: -
J: TRBJ1-2
V: TRBV30
D: -
DNA: TGTGCCTCCATCCGTGCCAGTCGCTACACCTTC
CDR3: CASIRASRYTF

size: many
J: TRBJ2-5
V: TRBV5-1
D: TRBD1
DNA: TGCGCCAGCAGCTCTCCGGGACAGGTTGCAGAGACCCAGTACTTC
CDR3: CASSSPGQVAETQYF

size: -
J: TRBJ1-1
V: TRBV7-9
D: -
DNA: TGTGCCAGCAGCTCTACAGGGCGAAGCACTGAAGCTTTCTTT
CDR3: CASSSTGRSTEAFF

size: -
J: TRBJ1-5
V: TRBV4-2
D: -
DNA: TGTGCCAGCAGCCAAGGGACCGGGCACAATCAGCCCCAGCATTTT
CDR3: CASSQGTGHNQPQHF

size: few
J: TRBJ1-6
V: TRBV20-1
D: -
DNA: TGCAGTGCCCCGGACAGCTATAATTCACCCCTCCACTTT
CDR3: CSAPDSYNSPLHF

size: many
J: TRBJ2-7
V: TRBV6-2/TRBV6-3
D: -
DNA: TGTGCCAGCAGTTACTCGAGTATATTGGGGGCTGCCGAGCAGTACTTC
CDR3: CASSYSSILGAAEQYF

size: many
J: TRBJ1-3
V: TRBV20-1
D: -
DNA: TGCAGTGCTACAGGGTCGTTCTCTGGAAACACCATATATTTT
CDR3: CSATGSFSGNTIYF

size: many
J: TRBJ2-7
V: TRBV18
D: TRBD1
DNA: TGTGCCAGCTCACCACCCTCGGACAGGTTCGGCGAGCAGTACTTC
CDR3: CASSPPSDRFGEQYF

size: -
J: TRBJ1-2
V: TRBV20-1
D: -
DNA: TGCAGTGCTAGTAGCAGGCAGGGAGCTGTCTATGGCTACACCTTC
CDR3: CSASSRQGAVYGYTF

size: -
J: TRBJ2-7
V: TRBV29-1
D: -
DNA: TGCAGCGTTGAAGGCGGACCGGCCTACGAGCAGTACTTC
CDR3: CSVEGGPAYEQYF

size: many
J: TRBJ1-1
V: TRBV6-5
D: TRBD1
DNA: TGTGCCAGCAGCCTAACAGGGGACGGCACTGAAGCTTTCTTT
CDR3: CASSLTGDGTEAFF

size: many
J: TRBJ1-3
V: TRBV2
D: -
DNA: TGTGCCAGCAGCGTCGTACCATCGGGGGCTGGAAACACCATATATTTT
CDR3: CASSVVPSGAGNTIYF

size: many
J: TRBJ1-2
V: TRBV12-3/TRBV12-4
D: -
DNA: TGTGCCAGCAGTTTAGGTGGGGGCAGTGAGTTCTATGGCTACACCTTC
CDR3: CASSLGGGSEFYGYTF

size: -
J: TRBJ2-5
V: TRBV6-1
D: TRBD1
DNA: TGTGCCAGCACTCTTCAGGGGGCTGGAGAGACCCAGTACTTC
CDR3: CASTLQGAGETQYF

size: -
J: TRBJ2-7
V: TRBV10-3
D: -
DNA: TGTGCCATCAGCGAAACTTCACCCTACGAGCAGTACTTC
CDR3: CAISETSPYEQYF

size: many
J: TRBJ2-5
V: TRBV7-9
D: -
DNA: TGTGCCAGCAGCTTCGGCAGGGGCATTCAAGAGACCCAGTACTTC
CDR3: CASSFGRGIQETQYF

size: many
J: TRBJ1-2
V: TRBV13
D: TRBD1
DNA: TGTGCCAGCAGCTCAGGGGGTCGAGATGGCTACACCTTC
CDR3: CASSSGGRDGYTF

size: -
J: TRBJ1-1
V: TRBV12-3/TRBV12-4
D: TRBD1
DNA: TGTGCCAGCAGCACCCGGACAGGCACTGAAGCTTTCTTT
CDR3: CASSTRTGTEAFF

size: -
J: TRBJ1-1
V: TRBV2
D: TRBD1
DNA: TGTGCCAGCAGGGGACAGGGGTATTATACTGAAGCTTTCTTT
CDR3: CASRGQGYYTEAFF

size: many
J: TRBJ2-5
V: TRBV6-1
D: -
DNA: TGTGCCAGCATCCCGATGGGAGAGGGGAACCAAGAGACCCAGTACTTC
CDR3: CASIPMGEGNQETQYF

size: many
J: TRBJ1-2
V: TRBV29-1
D: -
DNA: TGCAGCGTTGATAAGGACGGAGCTTACTATGGCTACACCTTC
CDR3: CSVDKDGAYYGYTF

size: -
J: TRBJ2-7
V: TRBV4-3
D: -
DNA: TGCGCCAGCAGCCAAGTCTCGGGGAGGCGCGAGCAGTACTTC
CDR3: CASSQVSGRREQYF

size: -
J: TRBJ2-7
V: TRBV10-3
D: -
DNA: TGTGCCACCTCACAGTGGTCGACTCGTCCCGACGAGCAGTACTTC
CDR3: CATSQWSTRPDEQYF

size: once
J: TRBJ2-5
V: TRBV6-2/TRBV6-3
D: TRBD1
DNA: TGTGCCAGCAGTTACTCGGACCACAGGGGAATTCAAGAGACCCAGTACTTC
CDR3: CASSYSDHRGIQETQYF

size: many
J: TRBJ1-1
V: TRBV7-9
D: TRBD1
DNA: TGTGCCAGCAGCAATGCGGACAGGGCCGAAACTTTCTTT
CDR3: CASSNADRAETFF

size: many
J: TRBJ2-6
V: TRBV27
D: -
DNA: TGTGCCAGCAGAGGACGGTTCAACGTCCTGACTTTC
CDR3: CASRGRFNVLTF

size: -
J: TRBJ2-5
V: TRBV20-1
D: -
DNA: TGCAGTCCTATGGGTGGGGAGACCCAGTACTTC
CDR3: CSPMGGETQYF

size: many
J: TRBJ1-2
V: TRBV6-5
D: -
DNA: TGTGCCAGCGTAAGAGGACCCCTAGATAACTATGGCTACACCTTC
CDR3: CASVRGPLDNYGYTF

size: -
J: TRBJ2-5
V: TRBV5-1
D: -
DNA: TGCGCCAGCAGCTTGGGCTGGGAGACCCAGTACTTC
CDR3: CASSLGWETQYF

size: many
J: TRBJ2-7
V: TRBV2
D: -
DNA: TGTGCCAGCAGAGAGAGCGGACGCGAGCAGTACTTC
CDR3: CASRESGREQYF

size: many
J: TRBJ2-7
V: TRBV7-2
D: -
DNA: TGTGCCAGCAGCCCCGGGGGGCCGAGGTACGAGCAGTACTTC
CDR3: CASSPGGPRYEQYF

size: many
J: TRBJ1-2
V: TRBV12-3/TRBV12-4
D: -
DNA: TGTGCCAGCAGTTTAGGAGTGGCCGTCTATGGCTACACCTTC
CDR3: CASSLGVAVYGYTF

size: many
J: TRBJ1-1
V: TRBV20-1
D: -
DNA: TGCAGTGCTAGAGGAGGAGATAACACTGAAGCTTTCTTT
CDR3: CSARGGDNTEAFF

size: -
J: TRBJ2-7
V: TRBV20-1
D: -
DNA: TGCAGTGCTGGGGATCCGACAGATGGGCAGTACTTC
CDR3: CSAGDPTDGQYF

size: many
J: TRBJ1-2
V: TRBV20-1
D: -
DNA: TGCAGTGTTGGCCACCGGGGAGACTATGGCTACACCTTC
CDR3: CSVGHRGDYGYTF

size: few
J: TRBJ2-7
V: TRBV27
D: -
DNA: TGTGCCAGCAGTTGGGGACCTGCCTACGAGCAGTACTTC
CDR3: CASSWGPAYEQYF

size: many
J: TRBJ2-4
V: TRBV2
D: TRBD1
DNA: TGTGCCAGCAGACCACAGGGGGCTAACATTCAGTACTTC
CDR3: CASRPQGANIQYF

size: many
J: TRBJ2-7
V: TRBV6-1
D: -
DNA: TGTGCCACTGCTCTAGGGCAGTACGAGCAGTACTTC
CDR3: CATALGQYEQYF

size: -
J: TRBJ1-1
V: TRBV24-1
D: TRBD1
DNA: TGTGCCACCAGCGGGGACAGGGCAGGCACTGAAGCTTTCTTT
CDR3: CATSGDRAGTEAFF

size: -
J: TRBJ1-5
V: TRBV20-1
D: -
DNA: TGCAGTGCTAGTATCCCCGGAGGTCAGCCCCAGCATTTT
CDR3: CSASIPGGQPQHF

size: -
J: TRBJ2-7
V: TRBV30
D: TRBD2
DNA: TGTGCCTGGAGGCCTCCGGGACTAGCAAACGAGCAGTACTTC
CDR3: CAWRPPGLANEQYF

size: many
J: TRBJ1-1
V: TRBV6-1
D: -
DNA: TGTGCCAGCAGTGACATGGGGGTTGAGTCTGAAGCTTTCTTT
CDR3: CASSDMGVESEAFF

size: few
J: TRBJ2-6
V: TRBV18
D: -
DNA: TGTGCCAGCTCACCCACGTTTGGGGCCAACGTCCTGACTTTC
CDR3: CASSPTFGANVLTF

size: many
J: TRBJ2-5
V: TRBV12-3/TRBV12-4
D: -
DNA: TGTGCCAGCAGTACCGCCCTAACAGAGGAAGAGACCCAGTACTTC
CDR3: CASSTALTEEETQYF

size: -
J: TRBJ2-7
V: TRBV12-3/TRBV12-4
D: TRBD1
DNA: TGTGCCAGCGGAGGACAGGGGGTGGGGGAGCAGTACTTC
CDR3: CASGGQGVGEQYF

size: many
J: TRBJ2-4
V: TRBV19
D: -
DNA: TGTGCCAGTAGTAGATCAGGGTTAGCCAAAAACATTCAGTACTTC
CDR3: CASSRSGLAKNIQYF